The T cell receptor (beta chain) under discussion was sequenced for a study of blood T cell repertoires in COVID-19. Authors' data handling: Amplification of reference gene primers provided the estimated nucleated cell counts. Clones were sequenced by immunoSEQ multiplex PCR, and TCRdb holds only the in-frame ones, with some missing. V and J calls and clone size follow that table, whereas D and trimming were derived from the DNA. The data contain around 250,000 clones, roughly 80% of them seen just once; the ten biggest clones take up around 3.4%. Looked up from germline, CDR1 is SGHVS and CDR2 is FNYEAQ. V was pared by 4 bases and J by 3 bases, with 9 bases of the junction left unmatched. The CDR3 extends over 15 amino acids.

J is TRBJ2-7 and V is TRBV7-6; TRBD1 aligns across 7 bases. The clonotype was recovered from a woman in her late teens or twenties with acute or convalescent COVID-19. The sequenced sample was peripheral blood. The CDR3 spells CASSSTQTGNYEQYF. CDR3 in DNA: TGTGCCAGCAGCTCAACCCAGACAGGGAACTACGAGCAGTACTTC.